A single TCR beta chain is shown here with its context. Looked up from germline, CDR1 is SGHRS and CDR2 is YFSETQ. The CDR3 has 13 amino acids. V lost 2 bases and J 6 bases, leaving 11 bases between the germline ends. Under the authors' procedure: Using reference gene primer amplification, nucleated cell counts were estimated. Method: immunoSEQ multiplex PCR; TCRdb's copy keeps in-frame clones and lacks some. V, J and clone size are taken as reported in that table, and D and trimming were inferred from the DNA itself. The table records 210,000 or so clones, roughly 78% of them present only once. These data are taken from a study of blood T cell repertoires in COVID-19. Study details: Acute and convalescent COVID-19 samples came from the United States, Italy and Spain. T cells, B-cell-depleted T cells, or PBMCs supplied cDNA or gDNA.

V usage is TRBV5-1 and J usage is TRBJ1-2, with a possible D match to TRBD1 (6 bases). The sequence derives from a woman aged 80 or older with active or convalescent COVID-19. Sequencing was carried out using peripheral blood. DNA for the CDR3: TGCGCCAGCAGCTTACAATGGACAGATGGCTACACCTTC. Translation: CASSLQWTDGYTF.